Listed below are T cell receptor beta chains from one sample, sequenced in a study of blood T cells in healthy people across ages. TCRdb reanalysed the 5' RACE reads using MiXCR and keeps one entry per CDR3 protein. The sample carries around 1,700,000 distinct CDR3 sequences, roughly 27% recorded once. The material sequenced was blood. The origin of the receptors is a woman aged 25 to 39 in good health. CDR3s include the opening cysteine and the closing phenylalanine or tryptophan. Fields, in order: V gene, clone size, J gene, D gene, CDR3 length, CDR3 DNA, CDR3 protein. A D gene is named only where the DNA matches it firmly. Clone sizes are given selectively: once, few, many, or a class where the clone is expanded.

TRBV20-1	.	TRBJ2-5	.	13	TGCAGTGCTAGAGATGGTAGCCAAGAGACCCAGTACTTC	CSARDGSQETQYF
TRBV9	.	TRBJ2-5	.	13	TGTGCCAGCAGCCCCGGGGCTCAAGACACCCAGTACTTC	CASSPGAQDTQYF
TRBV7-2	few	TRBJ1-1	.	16	TGTGCCAGCAGCCGGAGACAGACCCCCATGAACACTGAAGCTTTCTTT	CASSRRQTPMNTEAFF
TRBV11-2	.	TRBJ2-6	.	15	TGTGCCAGCAGCTTAGTCCCGGCTGGGGCCAACGTCCTGACTTTC	CASSLVPAGANVLTF
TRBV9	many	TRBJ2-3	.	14	TGTGCCAGCACCCCGACCCCAAGGGCAGATACGCAGTATTTT	CASTPTPRADTQYF
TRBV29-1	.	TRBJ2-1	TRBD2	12	TGCAGCTCTGGAGAAGCGGGAGATGAGCAGTTCTTC	CSSGEAGDEQFF
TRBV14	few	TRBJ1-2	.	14	TGTGCCAGCAGCCAAGCTTGGGCAGGCGGTGGCTACACCTTC	CASSQAWAGGGYTF
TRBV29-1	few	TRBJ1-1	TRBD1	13	TGCAGCGCCGCAACAGGGGCTCGGGCTGAAGCTTTCTTT	CSAATGARAEAFF
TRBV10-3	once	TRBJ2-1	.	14	TGTGCCATCCGTGTCCCCGTGGGGGGAAATGAGCAGTTCTTC	CAIRVPVGGNEQFF
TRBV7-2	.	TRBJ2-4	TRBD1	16	TGTGCCAGCAGCTACCGACAGGGAACGATCAAAAACATTCAGTACTTC	CASSYRQGTIKNIQYF
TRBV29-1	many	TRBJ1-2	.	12	TGCAGCGTTGAAGATCAATCGCGGGGCTACACCTTC	CSVEDQSRGYTF
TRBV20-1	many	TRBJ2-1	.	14	TGCAGTGCACGACTGGGAAGCTCCTACAATGAGCAGTTCTTC	CSARLGSSYNEQFF
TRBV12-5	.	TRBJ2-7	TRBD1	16	TGTGCTAGTGGTTTCCCCTCGGCGCAGGGGGTCAACGAGCAGTACTTC	CASGFPSAQGVNEQYF
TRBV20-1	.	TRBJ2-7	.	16	TGCAGTGCTAGGGCCCCACCAGCGCGCCGACCCTACGAGCAGTACTTC	CSARAPPARRPYEQYF
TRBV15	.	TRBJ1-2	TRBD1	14	TGTGCCACCAGCAGAGACGACAGGGGCTATGGCTACACCTTC	CATSRDDRGYGYTF
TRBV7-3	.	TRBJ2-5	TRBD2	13	TGTGCCATCAGCTCCGGGACTAGAGAGACCCAGTACTTC	CAISSGTRETQYF
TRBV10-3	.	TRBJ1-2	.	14	TGTGCCATCAGGGTTGAGGGAGGAAACTATGGCTACACCTTC	CAIRVEGGNYGYTF
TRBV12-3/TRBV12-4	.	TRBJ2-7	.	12	TGTGCCAACAGTTTTCAGGGGTCCGAGCAGTACTTC	CANSFQGSEQYF
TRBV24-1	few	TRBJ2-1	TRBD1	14	TGTGCCACCAGAGGACAGGGGGCTGATAATGAGCAGTTCTTC	CATRGQGADNEQFF
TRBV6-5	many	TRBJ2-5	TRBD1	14	TGTGCCAGCAGCAGCAACAGGGGTAGAGAGACCCAGTACTTC	CASSSNRGRETQYF
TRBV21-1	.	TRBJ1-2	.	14	TGTGCCAGCAGGGTCCCGGCGGGAAGGTATGGCTACACCTTC	CASRVPAGRYGYTF
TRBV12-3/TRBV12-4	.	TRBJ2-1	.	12	TGTGCCAGCGGGAATTACTACAATGAGCAGTTCTTC	CASGNYYNEQFF
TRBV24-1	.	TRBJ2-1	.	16	TGTGCCACCAGTGATTCGGACCGGCGGGGCCACAATGAGCAGTTCTTC	CATSDSDRRGHNEQFF
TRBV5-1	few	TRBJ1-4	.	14	TGCGCCAGCAGCGGGCAGGGAGCTAATGAAAAACTGTTTTTT	CASSGQGANEKLFF
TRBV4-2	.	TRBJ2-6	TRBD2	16	TGTGCCGGCAGCCGAGAGCGGGGATCTGGGGCCAACGTCCTGACTTTC	CAGSRERGSGANVLTF
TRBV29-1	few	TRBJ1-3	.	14	TGCAGCGTTGTCCGGCAGGAGGTTGGAAACACCATATATTTT	CSVVRQEVGNTIYF
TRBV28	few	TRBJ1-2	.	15	TGTGCCAGCAGTTTCTTATTACGGGGGGGCCGAGGCTACACCTTC	CASSFLLRGGRGYTF
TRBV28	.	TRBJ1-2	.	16	TGTGCCAGCAATTCTGAAGGGACGGAGTCCTACTATGGCTACACCTTC	CASNSEGTESYYGYTF
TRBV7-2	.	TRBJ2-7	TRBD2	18	TGTGCCAGCAGCTTAGGATTGCTAGCGGGAGGGAATATCTACGAGCAGTACTTC	CASSLGLLAGGNIYEQYF
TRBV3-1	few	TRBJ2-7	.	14	TGTGCCAGCAGGGACTCCGGGACCTCCTACGAGCAGTACTTC	CASRDSGTSYEQYF
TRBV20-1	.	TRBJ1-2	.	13	TGCAGTGCTAGAGGGGAGGGCAGATATGGCTACACCTTC	CSARGEGRYGYTF
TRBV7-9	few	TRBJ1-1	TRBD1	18	TGTGCCAGCAGCTTAGGCGTTAGGGGGCGGGGGATGAACACTGAAGCTTTCTTT	CASSLGVRGRGMNTEAFF
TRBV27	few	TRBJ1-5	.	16	TGTGCCAGCAGTCCAATCAGAGGTTATAGCAATCAGCCCCAGCATTTT	CASSPIRGYSNQPQHF